This TCR beta chain was sequenced for a study of CD8 T cells in Susac syndrome. Study observations and caveats: The study admitted that it had a relatively small number of individuals in its TCR sequencing and HLA analysis.

Random-hexamer reverse transcription was applied to roughly 0.5 to 1 ug RNA. TCRdb re-derived calls from the immunoSEQ multiplex PCR reads in MiXCR, one entry per CDR3 protein. The table records around 79,000 distinct CDR3 sequences, about 95% of them present only once. The CDR3 loop spans 14 amino acids. Germline V CDR1 and CDR2: MNHEY, SMNVEV (reference sequence). The germline V and J ends were trimmed by 4 bases and 7 bases, with 16 bases remaining between them. The study sequenced TCR beta in blood CD8+ and CD4+ T cells. Negative isolation was used for CD8+ and CD4+ T cells and FACS enrichment for TEMRA cells. This clonotype was detected once. The antigen is not known.

The V and J genes are TRBV27 and TRBJ1-1; D is unresolved. The TCR originated in a human donor with multiple sclerosis. The sample was CD8+ T cells from PBMCs. The CDR3 DNA follows: TGTGCCAGCAGTTCCCACATGTCGAGCGGTGAAGCTTTCTTT. Its protein product is CASSSHMSSGEAFF.